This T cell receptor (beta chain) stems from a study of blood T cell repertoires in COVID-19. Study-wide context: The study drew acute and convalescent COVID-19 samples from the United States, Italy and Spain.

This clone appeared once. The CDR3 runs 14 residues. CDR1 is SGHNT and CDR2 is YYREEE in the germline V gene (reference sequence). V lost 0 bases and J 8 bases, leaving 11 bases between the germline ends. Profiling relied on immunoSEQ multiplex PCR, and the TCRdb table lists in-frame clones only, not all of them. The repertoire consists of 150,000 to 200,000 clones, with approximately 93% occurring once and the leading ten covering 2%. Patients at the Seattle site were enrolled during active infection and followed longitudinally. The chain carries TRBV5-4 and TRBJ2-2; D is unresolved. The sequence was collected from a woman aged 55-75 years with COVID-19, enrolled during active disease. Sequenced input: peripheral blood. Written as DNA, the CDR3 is TGTGCCAGCAGCTTGGAGCTTTACCCGGGGGAGCTGTTTTTT. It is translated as CASSLELYPGELFF.